The rows below give T cell receptor beta chains drawn from one sample of a study of blood T cells in healthy people across ages. One entry per CDR3 protein, called by TCRdb with MiXCR from the 5' RACE reads. The profile shows 800,000 or so distinct CDR3 sequences, 25% of them singletons. In addition, the sample was reused for a study of T cells of mothers and their children.

Sample: blood. The receptors shown here come from a boy younger than 18 in good health. Each CDR3 is given with its conserved first and last residue. Fields, in order: V gene, D gene, CDR3 protein. The D gene is left open where the match is weak.

V: TRBV2
D: TRBD2
CDR3: CASSDSGTKDEQYF

V: TRBV7-9
D: NA
CDR3: CASSLEQGIYEKLFF

V: TRBV20-1
D: TRBD2
CDR3: CSARGLAGYLGDEQYF

V: TRBV7-3
D: NA
CDR3: CASSLTVSKGDTQYF

V: TRBV24-1
D: TRBD1
CDR3: CATSDYRDSYNEQFF

V: TRBV4-3
D: NA
CDR3: CVSSQGTVNYGYTF

V: TRBV9
D: NA
CDR3: CASSVGVDSTDTQYF

V: TRBV7-2
D: TRBD1
CDR3: CASSLGPGTEQYF

V: TRBV28
D: NA
CDR3: CASSSPTEAFF

V: TRBV13
D: TRBD1
CDR3: CASSKPGGGYGYTF

V: TRBV3-1
D: TRBD2
CDR3: CASSQSELARGYEQYF

V: TRBV28
D: NA
CDR3: CASSITGLSYEQYF

V: TRBV3-1
D: NA
CDR3: CASNQDRGMEQFF

V: TRBV28
D: NA
CDR3: CASSLFGTGDGYTF

V: TRBV28
D: NA
CDR3: CASSRLDGQRKNIQYF

V: TRBV5-6
D: NA
CDR3: CASSSQAGWNIQYF

V: TRBV28
D: NA
CDR3: CASSSYRVGTEAFF

V: TRBV5-1
D: NA
CDR3: CASSSDRQGGELFF

V: TRBV12-3/TRBV12-4
D: NA
CDR3: CASSSYLGQENTVAFF

V: TRBV7-2
D: NA
CDR3: CASSLGRSLNEKLFF

V: TRBV9
D: TRBD2
CDR3: CASSAGLAGRKMGEQYF

V: TRBV7-9
D: TRBD1
CDR3: CASSLFGTVASYNEQFF

V: TRBV4-1
D: NA
CDR3: CASSQDNTPNTEAFF

V: TRBV6-2/TRBV6-3
D: NA
CDR3: CASRPTGATPNIQYF

V: TRBV20-1
D: NA
CDR3: CSARLENTNYGYTF

V: TRBV27
D: NA
CDR3: CASSALGGRTQYF